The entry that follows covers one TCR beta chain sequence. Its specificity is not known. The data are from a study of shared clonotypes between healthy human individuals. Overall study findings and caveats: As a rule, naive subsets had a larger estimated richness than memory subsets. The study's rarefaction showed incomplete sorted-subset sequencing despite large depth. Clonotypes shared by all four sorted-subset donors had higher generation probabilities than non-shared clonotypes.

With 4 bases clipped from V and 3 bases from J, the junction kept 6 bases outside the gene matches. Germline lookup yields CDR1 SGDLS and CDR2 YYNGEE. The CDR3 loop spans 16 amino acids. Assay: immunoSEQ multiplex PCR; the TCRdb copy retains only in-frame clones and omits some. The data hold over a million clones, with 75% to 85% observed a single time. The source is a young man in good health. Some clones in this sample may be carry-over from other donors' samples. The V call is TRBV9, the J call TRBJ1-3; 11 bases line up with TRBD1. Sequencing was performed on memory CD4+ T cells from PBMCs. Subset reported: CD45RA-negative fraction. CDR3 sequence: CASSPRTGGYGNTIYF. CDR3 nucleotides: TGTGCCAGCAGCCCCAGGACAGGGGGCTATGGAAACACCATATATTTT.